This entry lists 21 T cell receptor beta chains sequenced from one sample in a study of CXCR3-negative and CXCR3-positive naive CD8 T cells. Study results and limitations: CXCR3-positive naive cells carried more hydrophobic TRB CDR3s than CXCR3-negative ones.

These receptors have no identified antigens. With UMI labels, 5' RACE was used to prepare the TRB cDNA libraries. TCRdb reprocessed the 5' RACE reads and stores each CDR3 protein as one record, lacking DNA. This sample contains some 140,000 distinct CDR3 sequences. Sequenced material: naive CXCR3+ CD8+ T cells from blood. Subset specified: CD45RO-CCR7+CD27+CD95- naive CD8+ T cells expressing CXCR3 (TNR3+). The receptors derive from a human donor in good health. Some clones in this sample may be carry-over from other donors' samples.

The CDR3 here is CATSRDRGDEQFF. The rearrangement uses TRBV15 and TRBJ2-1. Germline V gives CDR1 LNHNV, CDR2 YYDKDF (reference sequence). The CDR3 has 13 residues.

The gene calls are TRBV12-5 and TRBJ2-4; TCRdb selects TRBD1, and the lack of DNA leaves this call unchecked. CDR1 and CDR2 (germline): LGHNT, FRNRAP. The length of the CDR3 is 14 residues. CDR3 region: CARKGVLAKNIQYF.

The CDR3 spells CASSRTGGKGANVLTF. The chain carries TRBV12-3 or TRBV12-4 and TRBJ2-6; the D call of TRBD1 rests on TCRdb alone, since no DNA is present to check it. This CDR3 comprises 16 residues.

This CDR3 is CATLGDRDETQYF. This chain uses TRBV27 with TRBJ2-5; TCRdb's D call of TRBD1 is untestable without DNA. This CDR3 is 13 amino acids long. The germline gives CDR1 MNHEY, CDR2 SMNVEV (reference sequence).

The chain combines TRBV20-1 with TRBJ2-3. The CDR3 is made up of 12 amino acids. Germline V gives CDR1 DFQATT, CDR2 SNEGSKA (reference sequence). The CDR3 loop is CSATLGADTQYF.

This chain links TRBV2 with TRBJ2-3; TCRdb calls TRBD2, which cannot be checked without DNA. This CDR3 contains 15 residues. The germline CDR1 and CDR2 sequences are SNHLY and FYNNEI. This CDR3 reads CASSELSGNEDTQYF.

V usage is TRBV28 and J usage is TRBJ2-7; as DNA is missing, the TRBD1 call by TCRdb cannot be tested. Germline CDR1 is MDHEN and CDR2 is SYDVKM. This CDR3 spans 15 amino acids. The chain's CDR3 is CASSFFRAGTYEQYF.

The CDR3 loop is CASGEVAGVPYNEQFF. The chain carries TRBV5-1 and TRBJ2-1; the TCRdb call, TRBD2, lacks DNA for checking. The CDR3 runs 16 residues. Per the germline V gene, CDR1 is SGHRS and CDR2 is YFSETQ.

The chain couples TRBV28 to TRBJ2-1; TCRdb's D call of TRBD1 is untestable without DNA. Looked up from germline, CDR1 is MDHEN and CDR2 is SYDVKM. This CDR3 comprises 17 residues. CDR3 in amino acids: CASSPIRGLKIYNEQFF.

J is TRBJ2-1 and V is TRBV7-9; TCRdb's D gene call, TRBD2, goes unchecked for lack of DNA. The germline gives CDR1 SEHNR, CDR2 FQNEAQ (reference sequence). The CDR3 covers 15 residues. CDR3 residues: CASSLSTGGLNEQFF.

CDR3 sequence: CATGDRDTEETQYF. The chain is built from TRBV7-9 and TRBJ2-5; checking the TCRdb D call of TRBD1 is not possible without DNA. The CDR3 sequence is 14 residues long. The germline V gene has CDR1 SEHNR and CDR2 FQNEAQ (reference sequence).

The CDR3: CASSSTQLTGELFF. V usage is TRBV7-9 and J usage is TRBJ2-2. The CDR3 sequence is 14 residues long. Germline lookup yields CDR1 SEHNR and CDR2 FQNEAQ (reference sequence).

V usage is TRBV20-1 and J usage is TRBJ2-7; lacking DNA, the TRBD2 call made by TCRdb goes unchecked. This CDR3 has 16 residues. CDR1 and CDR2 from the germline V gene are DFQATT and SNEGSKA (reference sequence). CDR3: CSARGGLAGDFDEQYF.

The chain is built from TRBV3-1 and TRBJ2-1; TCRdb gives TRBD1 as the D gene, but with no DNA this cannot be confirmed. The V gene's germline CDR1 is LGHDT and CDR2 YNNKEL (reference sequence). The CDR3 totals 15 residues. CDR3 sequence: CASSQGAGAYNEQFF.

The V and J genes are TRBV12-3 or TRBV12-4 and TRBJ1-5; TCRdb indicates TRBD1, and absent DNA this call remains unverified. This CDR3 spans 15 amino acids. The CDR3 loop reads CATGIDYGGNQPQHF.

This chain uses TRBV7-2 with TRBJ2-7; the TCRdb call, TRBD2, lacks DNA for checking. Germline V gene lookup returns CDR1 SGHTA and CDR2 FQGNSA. The CDR3 contains 14 residues. CDR3 sequence: CASSLPGLNYEQYF.

This chain uses TRBV28 with TRBJ2-2. The CDR3 loop spans 11 amino acids. Germline V gene sequence: CDR1 MDHEN, CDR2 SYDVKM. Here the CDR3 reads CASSFSGKLFF.

The chain recombines TRBV7-9 with TRBJ2-1; absent DNA, TCRdb's TRBD2 call cannot be checked. Germline V CDR1 and CDR2: SEHNR, FQNEAQ (reference sequence). The CDR3 loop spans 19 amino acids. CDR3 sequence reads: CASSLVQRWSAGLYNEQFF.

The chain combines TRBV9 with TRBJ2-3. Germline V CDR1 and CDR2: SGDLS, YYNGEE. The CDR3 runs to 14 residues. CDR3 in amino acids: CASSVGVVTDTQYF.

The chain is built from TRBV29-1 and TRBJ2-7; the D call from TCRdb, TRBD1, cannot be confirmed without DNA. The CDR3 has 14 residues. Germline CDR1 is SQVTM and CDR2 is ANQGSEA. The CDR3 region is CSVGATGIAYEQYF.

The rearrangement joins TRBV12-3 or TRBV12-4 to TRBJ2-3; checking the TCRdb D call of TRBD2 is not possible without DNA. This CDR3 has 15 amino acids. The CDR3 protein is CASSRHSRFADTQYF.